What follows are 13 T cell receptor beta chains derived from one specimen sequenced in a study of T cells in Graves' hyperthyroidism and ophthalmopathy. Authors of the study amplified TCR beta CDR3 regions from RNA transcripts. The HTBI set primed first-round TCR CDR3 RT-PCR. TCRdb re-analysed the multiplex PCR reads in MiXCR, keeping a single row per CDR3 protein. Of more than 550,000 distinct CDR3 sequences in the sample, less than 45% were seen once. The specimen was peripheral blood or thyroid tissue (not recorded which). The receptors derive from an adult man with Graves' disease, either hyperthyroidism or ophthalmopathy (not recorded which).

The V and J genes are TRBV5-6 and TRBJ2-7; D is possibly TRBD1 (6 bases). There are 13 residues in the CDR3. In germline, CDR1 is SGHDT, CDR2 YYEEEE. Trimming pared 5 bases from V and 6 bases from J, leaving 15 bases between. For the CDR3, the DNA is TGTGCCAGCAGTTCCACAGGGACATCCGAGCAGTACTTC. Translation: CASSSTGTSEQYF.

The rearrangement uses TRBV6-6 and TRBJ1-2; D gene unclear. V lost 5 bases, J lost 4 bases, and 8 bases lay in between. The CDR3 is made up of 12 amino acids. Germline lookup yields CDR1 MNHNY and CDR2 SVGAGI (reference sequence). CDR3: CASSTRSYGYTF. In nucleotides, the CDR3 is TGTGCCAGCAGTACGCGGTCCTATGGCTACACCTTC.

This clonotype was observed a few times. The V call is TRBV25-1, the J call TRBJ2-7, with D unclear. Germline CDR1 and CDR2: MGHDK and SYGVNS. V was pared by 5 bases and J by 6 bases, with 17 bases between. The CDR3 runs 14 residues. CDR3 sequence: CASSPNSVPIEQYF. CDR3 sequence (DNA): TGTGCCAGCAGTCCCAACTCGGTCCCCATCGAGCAGTACTTC.

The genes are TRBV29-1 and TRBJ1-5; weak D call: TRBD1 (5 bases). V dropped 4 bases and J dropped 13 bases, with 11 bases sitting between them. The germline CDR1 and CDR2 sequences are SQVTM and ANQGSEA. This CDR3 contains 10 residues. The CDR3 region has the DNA TGCAGCGTTGGACCAGGGCATCAGCATTTT. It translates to CSVGPGHQHF.

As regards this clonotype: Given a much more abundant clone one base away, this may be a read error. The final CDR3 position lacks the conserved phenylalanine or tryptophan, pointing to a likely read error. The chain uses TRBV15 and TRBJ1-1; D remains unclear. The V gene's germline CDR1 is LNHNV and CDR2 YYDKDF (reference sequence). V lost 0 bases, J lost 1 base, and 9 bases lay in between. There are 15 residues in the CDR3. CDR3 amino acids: CATSRDKGENTEAFS. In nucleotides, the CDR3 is TGTGCCACCAGCAGAGATAAGGGAGAGAACACTGAAGCTTTCTCT.

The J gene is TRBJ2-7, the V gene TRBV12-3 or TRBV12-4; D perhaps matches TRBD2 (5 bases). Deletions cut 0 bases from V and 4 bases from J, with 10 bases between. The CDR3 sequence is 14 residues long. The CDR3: CASSLASPGYEQYF. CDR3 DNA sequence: TGTGCCAGCAGTTTAGCTAGCCCGGGGTACGAGCAGTACTTC.

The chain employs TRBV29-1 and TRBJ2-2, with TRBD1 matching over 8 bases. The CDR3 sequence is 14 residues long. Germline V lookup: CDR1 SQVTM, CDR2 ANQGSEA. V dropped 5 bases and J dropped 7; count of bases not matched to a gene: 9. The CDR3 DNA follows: TGCAGCGTTACCCTGACAGGGGCGGGCGGGGAGCTGTTTTTT. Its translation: CSVTLTGAGGELFF.

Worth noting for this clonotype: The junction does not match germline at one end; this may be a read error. The CDR3 reads CASTRQDF. The CDR3, as DNA: TGTGCCAGCACCCGGCAGGACTTC. This rearrangement joins TRBV2 to TRBJ2-7; D remains unclear. CDR1 is SNHLY and CDR2 is FYNNEI in the germline V gene. CDR3 length: 8 residues.

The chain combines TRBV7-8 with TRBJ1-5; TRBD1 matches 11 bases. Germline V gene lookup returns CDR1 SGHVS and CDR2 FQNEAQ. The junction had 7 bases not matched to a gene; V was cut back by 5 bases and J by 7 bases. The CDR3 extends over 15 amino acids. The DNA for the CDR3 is TGTGCCAGCAGCCGGGACAGGGGGGGACGGCAGCCCCAGCATTTT. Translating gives CASSRDRGGRQPQHF.

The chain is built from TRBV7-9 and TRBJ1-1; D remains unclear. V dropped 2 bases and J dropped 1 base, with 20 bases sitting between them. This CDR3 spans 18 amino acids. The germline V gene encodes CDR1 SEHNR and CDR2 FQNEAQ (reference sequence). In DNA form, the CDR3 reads TGTGCCAGCAGCTTACAGGTAACCTCTCTCCAGGCGAACACTGAAGCTTTCTTT. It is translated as CASSLQVTSLQANTEAFF.

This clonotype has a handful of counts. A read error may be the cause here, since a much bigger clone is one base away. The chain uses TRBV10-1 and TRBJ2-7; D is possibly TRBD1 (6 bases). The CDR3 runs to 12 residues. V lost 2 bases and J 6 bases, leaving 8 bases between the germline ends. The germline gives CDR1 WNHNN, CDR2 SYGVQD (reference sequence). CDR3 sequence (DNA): TGCGCCAGCAGTGAGGGCAGGGGCGAGCAGTACTTC. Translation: CASSEGRGEQYF.

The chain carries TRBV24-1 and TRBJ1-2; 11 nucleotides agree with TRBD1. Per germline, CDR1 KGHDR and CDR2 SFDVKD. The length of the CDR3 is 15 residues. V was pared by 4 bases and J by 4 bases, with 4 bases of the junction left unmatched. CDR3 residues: CATSDSGQGAYGYTF. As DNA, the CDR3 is TGTGCCACCAGTGACTCCGGACAGGGGGCCTATGGCTACACCTTC.

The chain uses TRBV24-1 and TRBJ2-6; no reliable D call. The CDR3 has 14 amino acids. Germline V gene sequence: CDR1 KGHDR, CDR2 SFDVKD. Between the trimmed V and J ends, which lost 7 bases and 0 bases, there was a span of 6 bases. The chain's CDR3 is CATRDNSGANVLTF. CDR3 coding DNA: TGTGCCACCAGGGATAACTCTGGGGCCAACGTCCTGACTTTC.